These 29 T cell receptor beta chains share one sample of origin, sequenced in a study of T cell clonality in common variable immunodeficiency. For these receptors, no antigen is known. The table came from immunoSEQ multiplex PCR; TCRdb's copy has only in-frame clones and leaves some out. This table holds about 34,000 clones with no singletons; the top ten claim about 26%. General study results and limits: Reportedly, TCR beta sequences from common variable immunodeficiency showed fewer deletions and N-nucleotide insertions.

Sequences were obtained from peripheral blood mononuclear cells. The receptor set was obtained from a human donor with common variable immunodeficiency.

Regarding this clone: The read terminates 3 residues before the CDR3 end, so the remaining end is supplied by the germline J gene. The chain combines TRBV5-1 with TRBJ2-5; 8 nucleotides match TRBD1. The CDR3 loop spans 15 amino acids. The junction had 8 bases not matched to a gene; V was cut back by 4 bases and J by 3 bases. The V gene's germline CDR1 is SGHRS and CDR2 YFSETQ. The CDR3 loop is CASSPGTGPKETQYF. Incomplete CDR3 DNA: TGCGCCAGCAGCCCTGGGACAGGACCTAAAGAGACC.

Notes on this clone: The read ends 3 residues before the CDR3 terminus; that terminus is restored from the germline J gene. The chain links TRBV18 to TRBJ2-3, with 15 bases aligning to TRBD2. Trimming removed 0 bases from V and 3 bases from J; junction bases left unmatched: 10. The length of the CDR3 is 20 residues. The germline gives CDR1 KGHSH, CDR2 LQKENI. Incomplete CDR3 DNA: TGTGCCAGCTCACCACCAGGACTAGCGGGAGGGCCGATATTAACAGATACG. It encodes CASSPPGLAGGPILTDT. In full, the CDR3 reads CASSPPGLAGGPILTDTQYF.

This clone has at least ten counts. CDR3 bases read: TGTGCCAGCTCACTACGGACTAGCGAGACAGATACG. This codes for CASSLRTSETDT. The full-length CDR3 reads as CASSLRTSETDTQYF. This chain connects TRBV18 to TRBJ2-3; 9 bases map to TRBD2. Coverage ceases 3 residues before the CDR3 finishes, and the germline J gene fills in the end. Trimming at V came to 4 bases and at J to 3 bases, leaving 5 bases not matched to a gene. Germline values: CDR1 KGHSH, CDR2 LQKENI. This CDR3 is 15 amino acids long.

About this clone itself: The read ends 3 residues shy of where the CDR3 ends; the end is completed using the germline J gene. V usage is TRBV16 and J usage is TRBJ2-1; 9 nucleotides line up with TRBD1. After removal of 4 bases from V and 3 bases from J, the junction contained 7 bases not matched to a gene. The CDR3 spans 16 residues. The germline CDR1 and CDR2 sequences are KGHSY and FQNENV. The CDR3 protein is CASSPGQGLIYNEQFF. The covered CDR3 bases are TGTGCCAGCAGCCCTGGACAGGGGTTGATCTACAATGAG. Drawing the rest from reference TRBV16 and TRBJ2-1, the complete variable domain is GEEVAQTPKHLVRGEGQKAKLYCAPIKGHSYVFWYQQVLKNEFKFLISFQNENVFDETGMPKERFSAKCLPNSPCSLEIQATKLEDSAVYFCASSPGQGLIYNEQFFGPGTRLTVL.

This clone was detected many times. The read gets to within 3 residues of the CDR3 end, and the germline J gene fills in the rest. This rearrangement joins TRBV18 to TRBJ2-3; no definite D call. This CDR3 spans 14 amino acids. Germline CDR1 is KGHSH and CDR2 is LQKENI. V was clipped by 2 bases and J by 2 bases, with 8 bases between them. The CDR3 region is CASSPVADTDTQYF. CDR3 bases read: TGTGCCAGCTCACCAGTTGCGGACACAGATACG.

Ten or more counts support this clone. The CDR3 end is not reached by the read, which stops 3 residues before it; the germline J gene fills it in. The J gene is TRBJ1-5, the V gene TRBV19; no clear D gene. V was trimmed by 2 bases and J by 0 bases, leaving 8 bases between them. Looked up from germline, CDR1 is LNHDA and CDR2 is SQIVND (reference sequence). This CDR3 contains 15 residues. The covered CDR3 bases are TGTGCCAGTAGTATATCGTCTTATAGCAATCAGCCC. It is translated as CASSISSYSNQP. The full CDR3 protein reads CASSISSYSNQPQHF.

This clone was seen repeatedly, ten times or more. The CDR3 DNA, read in part, is TGCAGCGAATCATGGGGCCCCGAAGAGACC. Its protein is CSESWGPEET. The full CDR3 sequence reads CSESWGPEETQYF. The genes are TRBV29-1 and TRBJ2-5; the D gene is possibly TRBD1 (5 bases). The read comes to an end 3 residues before the CDR3 does, leaving the germline J gene to fill in the end. In germline, CDR1 is SQVTM, CDR2 ANQGSEA. V lost 7 bases to trimming and J lost 3 bases, with 15 bases between them. CDR3 length: 13 amino acids.

This clone came up many times. Read data end 3 residues before the CDR3 end; the end is taken from the germline J gene. The rearrangement joins TRBV6-1 to TRBJ1-3; D is uncertain. The germline gives CDR1 MNHNS, CDR2 SASEGT. V was cut by 1 base and J by 0 bases, with 13 bases left in between. This CDR3 contains 17 residues. CDR3 bases read: TGTGCCAGCAGTGAAGATTGGCGGTGGAGCTCTGGAAACACC. This codes for CASSEDWRWSSGNT. The full CDR3 sequence reads CASSEDWRWSSGNTIYF.

This clone was picked up many times. The CDR3 extends 3 residues past the end of the read, so its final part is completed from the germline J gene. The V call is TRBV18, the J call TRBJ1-2; 8 bases agree with TRBD1. J was trimmed by 5 bases and V by 1 base; bases with no gene match: 6. Germline V gene lookup returns CDR1 KGHSH and CDR2 LQKENI. This CDR3 has 15 amino acids. CDR3 DNA (partial): TGTGCCAGCTCACCACAGCAGGGGGCGGGGTATGGC. The encoded protein is CASSPQQGAGYG. The CDR3 as a whole reads CASSPQQGAGYGYTF.

This clone was counted ten times or more. The sequence runs out 3 residues before the end of the CDR3; the remainder is reconstructed from the germline J gene. The chain couples TRBV18 to TRBJ1-5; 7 bases are shared with TRBD1. V shed 3 bases and J 2 bases; nucleotides not matched to a gene: 13. CDR1 is KGHSH, CDR2 LQKENI, per germline. CDR3 length: 18 amino acids. CDR3 residues: CASSPRQGAISGNQPQHF. The sequenced part of the CDR3 DNA is TGTGCCAGCTCACCGCGACAGGGTGCGATAAGTGGCAATCAGCCC. The whole variable domain, filled in from reference TRBV18 and TRBJ1-5, reads NAGVMQNPRHLVRRRGQEARLRCSPMKGHSHVYWYRQLPEEGLKFMVYLQKENIIDESGMPKERFSAEFPKEGPSILRIQQVVRGDSAAYFCASSPRQGAISGNQPQHFGDGTRLSIL.

Remarks on this clone: The read ends 3 residues early relative to the CDR3; the germline J gene fills the gap. The chain couples TRBV18 to TRBJ2-3; 12 bases map to TRBD2. V trimming: 0 bases; J trimming: 6 bases; junction bases outside the gene matches: 13. CDR1 is KGHSH, CDR2 LQKENI, per germline. The CDR3 loop spans 19 amino acids. CDR3 residues: CASSPPSLAGGLTTDTQYF. The sequenced part of the CDR3 DNA is TGTGCCAGCTCACCACCCTCCCTAGCGGGAGGGCTTACCACGGATACG.

The table lists this clone with many counts. The missing CDR3 end, 3 residues past where the read stops, is filled in from the germline J gene. The V gene is TRBV19, the J gene TRBJ2-4; D may be TRBD1 or TRBD2 (7 bases each). V was clipped by 5 bases and J by 4 bases, with 12 bases between them. The CDR3 extends over 14 amino acids. CDR1 is LNHDA and CDR2 is SQIVND in the germline V gene (reference sequence). Here the CDR3 reads CASSQGEGKNIQYF. The DNA read from the CDR3 is TGTGCCAGTAGTCAGGGGGAGGGGAAAAACATT.

This clone was observed at least ten times. The CDR3 is cut off 3 residues early in the read; its end comes from the germline J gene. The chain is built from TRBV7-9 and TRBJ2-4; D is unclear. The CDR3 runs to 14 residues. V was clipped by 0 bases and J by 2 bases, with 5 bases between them. Per germline, CDR1 SEHNR and CDR2 FQNEAQ (reference sequence). The CDR3 protein is CASSLAGPKNIQYF. The CDR3 bases that were read are TGTGCCAGCAGCTTAGCAGGTCCCAAAAACATT.

This clone was counted at least ten times. The read terminates 3 residues before the CDR3 end, so the remaining end is supplied by the germline J gene. The gene calls are TRBV28 and TRBJ2-5; 11 bases fit TRBD1. Germline CDR1 reads MDHEN; CDR2 reads SYDVKM. The CDR3 spans 15 residues. V shed 5 bases and J 5 bases; nucleotides not matched to a gene: 7. CDR3 protein: CASSPGTGGDETQYF. The covered CDR3 bases are TGTGCCAGCAGTCCTGGGACAGGGGGAGATGAGACC.

Note on this clone: Read sequence stops 3 residues before the CDR3 end, and the germline J gene provides the missing end. The V gene is TRBV19, the J gene TRBJ2-7, with D unclear. With 5 bases removed from V and 5 bases from J, the gap between germline ends came to 22 bases. CDR1 LNHDA and CDR2 SQIVND come from the germline V gene (reference sequence). The CDR3 has 16 residues. The CDR3 loop reads CASSPVPGSRGHEQYF. The DNA read from the CDR3 is TGTGCCAGTAGTCCAGTCCCGGGTTCAAGAGGCCACGAG.

At least ten counts were recorded for this clone. The read comes to an end 3 residues before the CDR3 does, leaving the germline J gene to fill in the end. The gene calls are TRBV20-1 and TRBJ2-5, with TRBD2 identical over 9 bases. Germline V gives CDR1 DFQATT, CDR2 SNEGSKA (reference sequence). This CDR3 spans 15 amino acids. Germline trimming cut 1 base from V and 5 bases from J; bases unmatched to any gene: 8. The CDR3 region is CSARGGLAGPETQYF. The sequenced CDR3 bases are TGCAGTGCTAGAGGTGGGCTAGCGGGACCGGAGACC.

This clone was counted only a few times. The read gets to within 3 residues of the CDR3 end, and the germline J gene fills in the rest. This specimen includes other DNA sequences encoding the same CDR3. The chain couples TRBV7-6 to TRBJ1-4, with 7 bases matching TRBD1. Germline V gene data show CDR1 as SGHVS and CDR2 as FNYEAQ. The CDR3 covers 15 residues. Trimming cost V 1 base and J 7 bases; bases outside gene matches: 6. This chain's CDR3 is CASSLVGRGAEKLFF. The sequenced CDR3 bases are TGTGCCAGCAGCTTAGTCGGCAGGGGGGCTGAAAAA.

This clone was observed at least ten times. The observed sequence ends 3 residues before the CDR3 terminus, with the missing tail filled in from the germline J gene. The chain combines TRBV28 with TRBJ1-1, with TRBD1 matching 7 bases. J was trimmed by 6 bases and V by 4 bases; bases with no gene match: 8. Germline V gene lookup returns CDR1 MDHEN and CDR2 SYDVKM. The CDR3 sequence is 14 residues long. Partial CDR3 DNA: TGTGCCAGCAGTTCGACAGGGAGGGTATCTGAA. Translating gives CASSSTGRVSE. Given in full, the CDR3 is CASSSTGRVSEAFF.

This clone has just a few counts. With the read ending 3 residues before the CDR3 end, the germline J gene is used to fill in that end. This rearrangement joins TRBV2 to TRBJ2-7, with 7 bases matching TRBD1. This CDR3 spans 15 amino acids. Germline V CDR1 and CDR2: SNHLY, FYNNEI. The J segment lost 3 bases and the V segment lost 7 bases, leaving 12 bases of the junction unmatched. The CDR3 bases that were read are TGTGCCAGCACCGAGAGGGAGACAGGGAGCTACGAG. Its translation: CASTERETGSYE. The full CDR3 is CASTERETGSYEQYF.

The table lists this clone with many counts. The read terminates 3 residues before the CDR3 end, so the remaining end is supplied by the germline J gene. The V gene is TRBV5-1, the J gene TRBJ1-1; maybe TRBD1 (5 bases). This CDR3 comprises 14 residues. From germline, CDR1 is SGHRS and CDR2 YFSETQ. The CDR3: CASLDPAGGDVAFF. Incomplete CDR3 DNA: TGCGCCAGCCTAGATCCGGCGGGGGGGGATGTG. Looking up the rest from reference TRBV5-1 and TRBJ1-1 gives the full variable domain: KAGVTQTPRYLIKTRGQQVTLSCSPISGHRSVSWYQQTPGQGLQFLFEYFSETQRNKGNFPGRFSGRQFSNSRSEMNVSTLELGDSALYLCASLDPAGGDVAFFGQGTRLTVV.

There are a few counts of this clone. The read comes to an end 3 residues before the CDR3 does, leaving the germline J gene to fill in the end. This chain connects TRBV7-2 to TRBJ1-6, with D perhaps matching TRBD1 (6 bases). Trimming removed 6 bases at V and 7 bases at J, with 10 bases between. The germline V gene has CDR1 SGHTA and CDR2 FQGNSA. The CDR3 consists of 13 residues. The CDR3 DNA, read in part, is TGTGCCAGCAGGCGGACAGTCAATTCACCC. Translated: CASRRTVNSP. The whole CDR3 sequence is CASRRTVNSPLHF.

About this clone itself: The CDR3 is cut off 3 residues early in the read; its end comes from the germline J gene. The rearrangement joins TRBV7-9 to TRBJ1-1; D is possibly TRBD1 (6 bases). Trimming left V 7 bases short and J 4 bases short, with 16 bases between. Germline loops: CDR1 SEHNR, CDR2 FQNEAQ (reference sequence). The CDR3 loop spans 14 amino acids. The sequenced CDR3 bases are TGTGCCAGCACCCGGGGAGGGGGGGGCACTGAA. It specifies CASTRGGGGTE. The complete CDR3 protein is CASTRGGGGTEAFF.

With respect to this clone: Sequencing ends 3 residues short of the CDR3 end; the germline J gene provides the rest. J is TRBJ1-2 and V is TRBV7-9; tentative D call: TRBD1 (5 bases). The germline V and J ends were trimmed by 4 bases and 5 bases, with 17 bases remaining between them. This CDR3 contains 15 residues. Per the germline V gene, CDR1 is SEHNR and CDR2 is FQNEAQ (reference sequence). CDR3 DNA (partial): TGTGCCAGCAGCTCCTGGGGGGACCTAAATTATGGC. It is translated as CASSSWGDLNYG. The CDR3 reads in full as CASSSWGDLNYGYTF.

This clone was observed at least ten times. The read ends 3 residues shy of where the CDR3 ends; the end is completed using the germline J gene. The chain couples TRBV9 to TRBJ2-1; either TRBD1 or TRBD2 may fit D (5 bases each). Germline CDR1 and CDR2: SGDLS and YYNGEE. V shed 0 bases and J shed 6 bases, with 13 bases lying between them. This CDR3 has 15 amino acids. CDR3 DNA (partial): TGTGCCAGCAGCGTAGAAGAGGGGCTGGGCAATGAG. Translation gives CASSVEEGLGNE. The CDR3 as a whole reads CASSVEEGLGNEQFF.

This clone was seen a few times. The CDR3 is cut off 3 residues early in the read; its end comes from the germline J gene. The genes are TRBV19 and TRBJ2-4, with 10 bases lining up with TRBD2. The CDR3 covers 17 residues. V was clipped by 7 bases and J by 9 bases; unmatched bases: 18. Germline CDR1 LNHDA, CDR2 SQIVND (reference sequence). The CDR3 loop reads CASTLTIASGSSTIQYF. The CDR3 bases that were read are TGTGCCAGTACCCTAACGATTGCTAGCGGGAGTTCCACCATT.

This clone was found many times. The CDR3 extends 3 residues past the end of the read, so its final part is completed from the germline J gene. V gene TRBV5-6 combines with J gene TRBJ1-2; no definite D call. CDR1 and CDR2 from the germline V gene are SGHDT and YYEEEE. The CDR3 runs 13 residues. CDR3 loop: CASSLNGVAGYTF. The CDR3 DNA, read in part, is TGTGCCAGCAGCTTGAACGGGGTTGCCGGC.

Worth noting for this clone: The sequenced fragment ends 3 residues before the CDR3 boundary, so the rest is inferred from the germline J gene. The rearrangement joins TRBV20-1 to TRBJ2-7; 11 nucleotides agree with TRBD2. Germline CDR1 reads DFQATT; CDR2 reads SNEGSKA (reference sequence). This CDR3 region has 14 residues. Unmatched junction bases numbered 6, after V lost 4 bases and J lost 4 bases. The part of the CDR3 DNA that was read is TGCAGTGCTAAGACCGGGACTAGCGGTTACGAG. Its translation is CSAKTGTSGYE. The complete CDR3 reads CSAKTGTSGYEQYF.

This clone has just a few counts. Coverage ceases 3 residues before the CDR3 finishes, and the germline J gene fills in the end. The chain links TRBV11-2 to TRBJ1-6; 7 bases map to TRBD1. The CDR3 sequence is 15 residues long. Germline CDR1 SGHAT, CDR2 FQNNGV. Losses at the gene ends were 2 bases for V and 7 bases for J; bases not matched to a gene: 5. Here the CDR3 reads CASSLRPGGNSPLHF. The DNA read from the CDR3 is TGTGCCAGCAGCTTACGTCCAGGGGGAAATTCACCC.

In this sample, this clone turned up many times. Read sequence stops 3 residues before the CDR3 end, and the germline J gene provides the missing end. The chain couples TRBV29-1 to TRBJ2-5; TRBD1 matches at 9 bases. Trimming at V came to 5 bases and at J to 2 bases, leaving 6 bases not matched to a gene. Germline lookup yields CDR1 SQVTM and CDR2 ANQGSEA. This CDR3 is 14 amino acids long. Partial CDR3 DNA: TGCAGCGTTATGACAGGGGGAGGACAAGAGACC. It codes for CSVMTGGGQET. The CDR3 reads in full as CSVMTGGGQETQYF.